A few counts support the clone carrying this TCR beta chain. The source of the sample is a study of blood T cell repertoires in COVID-19. Background on the study: Samples came from the United States, Italy and Spain, spanning acute and convalescent COVID-19. PBMCs, B-cell-depleted T cells, or T cells were the source of the cDNA or gDNA that made up the material.

As processed by the authors: Quantification of nucleated cells was approximated via reference gene primer amplification. Libraries were prepared by immunoSEQ multiplex PCR; TCRdb keeps only in-frame clonotypes and omits some of them. The V and J calls and clone size come from that table; D and trimming were worked out from the DNA. The repertoire holds some 130,000 clones, with approximately 90% as singletons. Germline V lookup: CDR1 MNHEY, CDR2 SVGAGI. Trimming took 4 bases from V and 4 from J; bases not matched to a gene: 4. This CDR3 contains 14 residues. V and J are TRBV6-5 and TRBJ2-7; 10 nucleotides match TRBD2. This clonotype was obtained from a man aged 45-60 years with active or convalescent COVID-19. Material for sequencing was peripheral blood. The CDR3 sequence: CASSSSGSWYEQYF. The CDR3 DNA follows: TGTGCCAGCAGTTCTAGCGGGAGTTGGTACGAGCAGTACTTC.